A single TCR beta chain is shown here with its context. The record originates from a study of blood T cell repertoires in COVID-19. Overall study context: Donors in the United States, Italy and Spain gave samples during acute or convalescent COVID-19.

Germline CDR1 is MNHEY and CDR2 is SVGAGI. The ends lost 5 bases at V and 7 bases at J; junction bases unmatched: 6. This CDR3 region has 14 residues. Authors' data handling: From reference gene primer amplification, estimates of nucleated cell counts were derived. Some clones are missing from TCRdb's copy, which holds only in-frame ones; the method was immunoSEQ multiplex PCR. Clone size and V and J calls were adopted from that table, with D and trimming inferred from the DNA. The table lists some 78,000 clones, 89% of them singletons. The V gene is TRBV6-5, the J gene TRBJ2-1; the match to TRBD2 covers 9 bases. This TCR was sampled from a man aged 70-80 years with active or convalescent COVID-19. Material for sequencing was peripheral blood. CDR3 loop: CASSPGLAWNEQFF. The CDR3 nucleotides read TGTGCCAGCAGTCCAGGACTAGCGTGGAATGAGCAGTTCTTC.